This is a list of T cell receptor beta chains from one sample in a study of T cell repertoires in cytomegalovirus infection. These receptors have no known antigen. TCRdb reprocessed the reads with MiXCR, giving one entry per CDR3 protein. The table shows some 590,000 distinct CDR3 sequences, with under 45% occurring only once. The sample was cultured PBMCs, taken from culture after CMV antigen stimulation. These receptor sequences come from a human donor in good health (CMV status not recorded). Some clones in this sample may be carry-over from other donors' samples. Both conserved end residues are part of each CDR3. Fields, in order: CDR3 length, J gene, clone size, V gene, D gene, CDR3 DNA, CDR3 protein. D genes are given only for firm matches. A clone size is listed for some rows: how often the clone was seen (once, few, many), or a class if it is expanded.

>16|TRBJ2-7|.|TRBV12-3/TRBV12-4|TRBD1
TGTGCCAGCAGTCTAACCGGGACAGGGGCTTCCTACGAGCAGTACTTC
CASSLTGTGASYEQYF
>15|TRBJ2-5|few|TRBV7-2|TRBD1
TGTGCCAGCAGCTTACAACCCAAGGGACAGACGACCCAGTACTTC
CASSLQPKGQTTQYF
>14|TRBJ1-5|few|TRBV12-5|TRBD1
TGTGCTAGTGGTTTGGGGACAGGGGTCGAGCCCCAGCATTTT
CASGLGTGVEPQHF
>12|TRBJ1-4|.|TRBV7-8|.
TGTGCCAGCAGCTTAGGGGACCGGCGACTGTTTTTT
CASSLGDRRLFF
>17|TRBJ2-7|few|TRBV12-5|.
TGTGCTAGTGGTTTGTTCCTCCTCGGGACGGGACCTCGCGAGCAGTACTTC
CASGLFLLGTGPREQYF
>12|TRBJ2-1|.|TRBV2|.
TGTGCCAGCAGTGAACGTACAAATGAGCAGTTCTTC
CASSERTNEQFF
>15|TRBJ2-5|.|TRBV2|TRBD2
TGTGCCAGCAGCCCAAGAGTAGGCGGGGGAGAGACCCAGTACTTC
CASSPRVGGGETQYF
>17|TRBJ2-3|.|TRBV4-3|.
TGCGCCAGCAGCCAAGAATTGAGCAGGGTATCCACAGATACGCAGTATTTT
CASSQELSRVSTDTQYF
>16|TRBJ1-2|.|TRBV7-6|.
TGTGCCAGCAGCTTAGTTGCGGGGGGCTGGGCGTATGGCTACACCTTC
CASSLVAGGWAYGYTF
>16|TRBJ1-3|.|TRBV7-9|.
TGTGCCAGCAGCTCCGGGGTGGTCGGCTCTGGAAACACCATATATTTT
CASSSGVVGSGNTIYF
>13|TRBJ1-5|many|TRBV7-9|TRBD1
TGTGCCAGCACCACAGGGGGTTCTCAGCCCCAGCATTTT
CASTTGGSQPQHF
>15|TRBJ1-5|.|TRBV7-8|.
TGTGCCAGCAGCTTAGAGGACCTTCCCAATCAGCCCCAGCATTTT
CASSLEDLPNQPQHF
>16|TRBJ2-6|.|TRBV4-3|TRBD2
TGCGCCAGCAGCCAAGGACTAGCGGGTGGGGCCAACGTCCTGACTTTC
CASSQGLAGGANVLTF
>13|TRBJ2-1|.|TRBV7-6|TRBD1
TGTGCCAGCAGCTCAGCAGGGGGAAATGAGCAGTTCTTC
CASSSAGGNEQFF
>17|TRBJ1-1|.|TRBV7-8|.
TGTGCCAGCAGCTCCCGGGGGAGGATTACCATGAACACTGAAGCTTTCTTT
CASSSRGRITMNTEAFF
>15|TRBJ2-3|few|TRBV15|.
TGTGCCACCAGCAGATATAGCGGAGGGGTAGATACGCAGTATTTT
CATSRYSGGVDTQYF
>14|TRBJ2-7|.|TRBV7-2|.
TGTGCCAGCAGCTTCCGGGACCCCACCTACGAGCAGTACTTC
CASSFRDPTYEQYF
>16|TRBJ1-5|few|TRBV5-8|.
TGTGCCAGCAACTCTCCAGGGGCCTGGAGCAATCAGCCCCAGCATTTT
CASNSPGAWSNQPQHF
>14|TRBJ2-1|few|TRBV10-3|.
TGTGCCATCAGTCCCCTTGACAGGCATCAAGAGCAGTTCTTC
CAISPLDRHQEQFF
>15|TRBJ1-1|.|TRBV7-9|.
TGTGCCAGCAGCTTCGGGGCTAGCGTGAACACTGAAGCTTTCTTT
CASSFGASVNTEAFF
>14|TRBJ1-5|.|TRBV12-3/TRBV12-4|.
TGTGCCAGCAGGTTCGGGACAAAGAATCAGCCCCAGCATTTT
CASRFGTKNQPQHF
>12|TRBJ2-7|.|TRBV6-5|TRBD1
TGTGCCAGCGGAGACAGGGTCTACGAGCAGTACTTC
CASGDRVYEQYF
>15|TRBJ1-4|few|TRBV7-2|TRBD1
TGTGCCAGCAGCTTTAATCAGGGGGTTAGCGAAAAACTGTTTTTT
CASSFNQGVSEKLFF
>15|TRBJ1-2|.|TRBV29-1|.
TGCAGCGTTTCAAACGAACAACTTCTCAACTATGGCTACACCTTC
CSVSNEQLLNYGYTF
>15|TRBJ2-2|.|TRBV6-2/TRBV6-3|.
TGTGCCAGCAAGGCGGCAGGCCTCAACACCGGGGAGCTGTTTTTT
CASKAAGLNTGELFF